This T cell receptor (beta chain) came from a study of T cell responses to AZD1222 COVID-19 vaccine. This clone came up once. Assay used: immunoSEQ multiplex PCR; TCRdb lists only in-frame clones, some missing. The table has 130,000 or so clones, more than 90% seen once; the top ten hold 1.5% to 2%. Trimming took 3 bases from V and 7 from J; bases not matched to a gene: 7. Per the germline V gene, CDR1 is MDHEN and CDR2 is SYDVKM. The CDR3 has 14 amino acids. This rearrangement joins TRBV28 to TRBJ1-2, with 8 bases fitting TRBD1. The material was peripheral blood, obtained 28 days after the second AZD1222 dose. The sequence derives from an adult who received the AZD1222 COVID-19 vaccine. The CDR3 spells CASSFGQGRGGYTF. As DNA, the CDR3 is TGTGCCAGCAGTTTCGGACAGGGCCGAGGTGGCTACACCTTC.